This TCR beta chain is drawn from a study of cytomegalovirus exposure and HLA in healthy donors. PCR employed 60 Vbeta and 13 Jbeta primers. The assay was immunoSEQ multiplex PCR, and TCRdb's table has in-frame clones only and misses some. The sample yields 75,000 or so clones, approximately 81% seen once. Germline V gene lookup returns CDR1 LNHDA and CDR2 SQIVND (reference sequence). The CDR3 length is 13 residues. V was shortened by 6 bases and J by 0 bases, with 6 bases between the two germline ends. The sequence was collected from a woman between 25 and 40 years old in good health and CMV-seropositive. The rearrangement joins TRBV19 to TRBJ2-1, with a possible D match to TRBD2 (6 bases). Sample: PBMCs. The DNA for the CDR3 is TGTGCCAGTAGCGGGAGCTCCTACAATGAGCAGTTCTTC. Protein: CASSGSSYNEQFF.